Sequencing of this T cell receptor (beta chain) was carried out in a study of blood T cell repertoires in COVID-19 (dated by TCRdb to 2018 to 2021). Background for the entire study: Collaborator samples came from the United States, Italy and Spain and covered acute and convalescent phases of COVID-19. The prospective study material was composed of cDNA or gDNA derived from T cells, B-cell-depleted T cells, or PBMCs. Deeply sampled blood TCRbeta repertoires from subjects exposed to, actively infected with, or recovered from COVID-19 were included in the dataset. The repertoires were released in a freely available public database meant as a resource for research on the immune response to SARS-CoV-2. Samples came from the ongoing ImmuneRACE study (first 160 participants) plus 1,254 subjects from 6 global collaborators. A de-identified subject ID, COVID-19 status, age in years and sex were almost always included in the sample metadata. Where available, HLA class I and class II types were obtained from metadata supplied by the sample provider rather than from assay-based typing. Study-level results and caveats: How much clinical and demographic metadata was included differed by source and by participant, and the metadata was provided uncurated.

TCRbeta CDR3 regions were amplified from genomic DNA using the immunoSEQ Assay, a bias-controlled multiplex PCR. As for the authors' bioinformatics: The number of nucleated cells in each sample was estimated by amplification of reference gene primers within the assay. To quantify the absolute abundance of each unique TCRbeta CDR3 rearrangement, sequence reads were collapsed and filtered. Productive Simpson clonality was computed per sample as the square root of Simpson's diversity index over productive rearrangements. TCRdb carries this immuneACCESS record with in-frame sequences only. Its versions omit some clonotypes, under half of them owing to an unresolved V gene in the studies checked, with the rest unexplained. V, J and clone size derive from that table, while D and trimming were established from the DNA sequence. This sample gives some 8,100 clones in total; 75% to 95% of them show up just once. The ten largest clones capture less than 5.5% of the sample.

Of note for this clone: The antigen it recognizes is unknown. Per-base quality was not reported, and no clone a single base away is much larger than it.

Each collaborating institution followed its own protocols to collect whole blood in K2EDTA tubes. For TCRbeta analysis, collaborators shipped samples as frozen whole blood, isolated PBMCs, or DNA extracted from either of those sample types. Taken from the germline V gene, the CDR1 and CDR2 loops are MDHEN and SYDVKM. The CDR3 measures 16 amino acids from cysteine to phenylalanine. Here the CDR3 DNA is all that survives: 48 bases in frame from base 1. V drops 3 bases and J drops 7 bases, leaving 19 bases in between. The V and J genes are TRBV28 and TRBJ1-5, with TRBD1 perhaps the D gene, on 5 matching bases. Sequenced: peripheral blood. The source is a woman aged 45-65 years with active COVID-19. The DNA sequence follows: TGTGCCAGCAGTTTTGTGCGGGAGGTTCGGGGGCAGCCCCAGCATTTT. Its translation reads: CASSFVREVRGQPQHF.